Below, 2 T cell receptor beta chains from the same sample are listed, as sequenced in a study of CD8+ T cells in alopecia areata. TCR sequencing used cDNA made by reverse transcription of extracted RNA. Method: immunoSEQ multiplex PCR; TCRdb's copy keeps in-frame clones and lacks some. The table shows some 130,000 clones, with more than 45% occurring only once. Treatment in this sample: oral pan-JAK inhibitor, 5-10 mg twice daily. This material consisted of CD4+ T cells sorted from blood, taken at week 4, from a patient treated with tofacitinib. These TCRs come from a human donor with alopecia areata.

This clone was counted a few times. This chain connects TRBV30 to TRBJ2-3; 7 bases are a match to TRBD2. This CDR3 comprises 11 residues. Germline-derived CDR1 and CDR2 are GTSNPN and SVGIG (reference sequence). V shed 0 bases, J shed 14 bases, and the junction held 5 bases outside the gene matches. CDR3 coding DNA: TGTGCCTGGAGTGTACTGCGGGAGAGGTATTTT. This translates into CAWSVLRERYF.

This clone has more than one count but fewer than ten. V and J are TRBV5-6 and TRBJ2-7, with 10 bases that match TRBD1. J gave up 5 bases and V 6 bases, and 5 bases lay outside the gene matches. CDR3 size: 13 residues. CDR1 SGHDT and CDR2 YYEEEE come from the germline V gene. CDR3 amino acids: CASIRQGANEQYF. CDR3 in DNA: TGTGCCAGCATCCGACAGGGGGCAAACGAGCAGTACTTC.